This TCR beta chain was sequenced during a study of T cell responses to AZD1222 COVID-19 vaccine. Whole-study context: Researchers grouped second doses given at about 4 or about 12 weeks into one pool.

Sequencing was performed with immunoSEQ multiplex PCR; in TCRdb, only in-frame clones are kept and a portion is missing. The data show about 190,000 clones, around 92% seen once. Remarks on this clone: Its specificity is unknown.

V lost 4 bases and J 2 bases, leaving 19 bases between the germline ends. The CDR3 runs to 17 residues. Germline CDR1 and CDR2: SGDLS and YYNGEE. Study results and caveats: Baseline antibody screening turned up just five to seven seropositive AZD1222 recipients. Distributed over spike, vaccine-associated CD4 TCRs predominated at 160-218 and 743-854. A reported finding is that nearly half of spike-specific TCRs target unmutated variant regions.

This chain connects TRBV9 to TRBJ1-3; tentatively, D is TRBD1 (6 bases). The source is an adult in good health. The sample consisted of peripheral blood, taken on day 0 of AZD1222 vaccination. CDR3: CASSTGGAAAAGNTIYF. As DNA, the CDR3 is TGTGCCAGCAGCACCGGGGGGGCCGCAGCGGCTGGAAACACCATATATTTT.